This note documents a single T cell receptor beta chain sequence. The sample is drawn from a study of shared clonotypes between healthy human individuals. Original methodology: In the immunoSEQ data, sequences were junction-only and lacked quality scores, so filtering differed. The data were produced by immunoSEQ multiplex PCR, yet TCRdb's version contains in-frame clones alone and is incomplete. V and J calls and clone size are those listed in that table; D and trimming were worked out from the DNA. The repertoire consists of millions of clones, with 90% to 95% occurring once and the leading ten covering roughly 0.13%. Germline CDR1 is SNHLY and CDR2 is FYNNEI. This CDR3 contains 12 residues. The V end lost 5 bases, the J end lost 6 bases, and 9 bases lay between the germline ends.

This TCR came from a man aged 18 to 30 in good health. The rearrangement joins TRBV2 to TRBJ2-3; D remains unclear. Sequencing used naive CD4+ T cells sorted from blood. Subset specified: CD45RA+ positively selected. The CDR3 region is CASSQDGDTQYF. The CDR3 coding sequence is TGTGCCAGCAGTCAAGACGGGGATACGCAGTATTTT.